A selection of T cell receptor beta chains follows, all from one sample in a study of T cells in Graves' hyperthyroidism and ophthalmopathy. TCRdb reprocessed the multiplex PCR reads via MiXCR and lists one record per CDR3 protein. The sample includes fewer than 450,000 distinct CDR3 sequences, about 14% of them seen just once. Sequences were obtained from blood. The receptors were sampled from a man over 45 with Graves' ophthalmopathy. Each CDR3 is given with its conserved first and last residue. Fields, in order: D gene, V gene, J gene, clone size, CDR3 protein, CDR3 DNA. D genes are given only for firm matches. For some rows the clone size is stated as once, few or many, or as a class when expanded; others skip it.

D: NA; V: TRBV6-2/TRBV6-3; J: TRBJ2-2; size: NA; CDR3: CASSYRGIDTGELFF; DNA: TGTGCCAGCAGTTACCGGGGAATTGACACCGGGGAGCTGTTTTTT
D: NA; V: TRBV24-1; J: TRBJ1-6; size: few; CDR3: CATSDFGGPPLGNSPLHF; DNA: TGTGCCACCAGTGATTTCGGGGGCCCTCCGTTGGGAAATTCACCCCTCCACTTT
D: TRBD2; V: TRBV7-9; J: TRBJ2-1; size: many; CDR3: CASSGGLGFWREQFF; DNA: TGTGCCAGCAGCGGGGGACTAGGCTTTTGGCGTGAGCAGTTCTTC
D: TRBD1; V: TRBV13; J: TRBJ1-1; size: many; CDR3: CASSDRTGTNTEAFF; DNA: TGTGCCAGCAGCGACAGGACAGGGACGAACACTGAAGCTTTCTTT
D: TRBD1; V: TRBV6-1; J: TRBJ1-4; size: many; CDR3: CASSGGQGNNEKLFF; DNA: TGTGCCAGCAGTGGGGGACAGGGCAATAATGAAAAACTGTTTTTT
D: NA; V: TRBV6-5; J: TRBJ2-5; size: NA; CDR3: CASSYQTGLGTQYF; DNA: TGTGCCAGCAGTTACCAGACGGGATTGGGGACCCAGTACTTC
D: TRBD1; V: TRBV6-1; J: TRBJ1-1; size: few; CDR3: CASYMGQANTEAFF; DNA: TGTGCCAGCTATATGGGACAGGCGAACACTGAAGCTTTCTTT
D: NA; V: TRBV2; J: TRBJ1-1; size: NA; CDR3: CASNEQGNTEAFF; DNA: TGTGCCAGCAACGAACAGGGGAACACTGAAGCTTTCTTT
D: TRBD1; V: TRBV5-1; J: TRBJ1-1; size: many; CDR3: CAGSSGQGNTEAFF; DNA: TGCGCCGGCAGCTCCGGACAGGGTAACACTGAAGCTTTCTTT
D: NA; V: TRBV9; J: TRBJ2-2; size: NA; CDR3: CASSVTLTGELFF; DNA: TGTGCCAGCAGCGTAACCCTCACCGGGGAGCTGTTTTTT
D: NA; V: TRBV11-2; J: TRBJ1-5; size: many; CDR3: CASSQNGRFNQPQHF; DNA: TGTGCCAGCAGCCAAAACGGACGGTTCAATCAGCCCCAGCATTTT
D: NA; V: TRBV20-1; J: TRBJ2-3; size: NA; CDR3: CSARLDLTDTQYF; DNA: TGCAGTGCTAGACTAGACCTCACAGATACGCAGTATTTT
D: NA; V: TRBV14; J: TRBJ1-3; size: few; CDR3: CASSQDLGSSGNTIYF; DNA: TGTGCCAGCAGCCAAGATTTGGGGTCCTCTGGAAACACCATATATTTT
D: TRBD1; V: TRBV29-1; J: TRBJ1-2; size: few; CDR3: CSVEITGGDHYGYTF; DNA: TGCAGCGTTGAAATAACAGGGGGAGACCACTATGGCTACACCTTC
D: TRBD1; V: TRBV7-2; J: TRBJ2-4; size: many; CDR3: CASSLVGGANIQYF; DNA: TGTGCCAGCAGCTTAGTAGGGGGCGCGAACATTCAGTACTTC
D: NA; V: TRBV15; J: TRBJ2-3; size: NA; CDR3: CATSPRWGEDTQYF; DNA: TGTGCCACCAGCCCCCGTTGGGGAGAAGATACGCAGTATTTT
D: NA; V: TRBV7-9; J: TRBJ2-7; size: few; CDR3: CASSPRWEPTYEQYF; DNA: TGTGCCAGCAGCCCCCGGTGGGAGCCCACCTACGAGCAGTACTTC
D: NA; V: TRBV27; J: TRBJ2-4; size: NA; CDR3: CASSFLPKNIQYF; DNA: TGTGCCAGCAGTTTTCTTCCCAAAAACATTCAGTACTTC
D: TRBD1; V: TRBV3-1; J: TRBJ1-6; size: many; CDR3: CASSSGTGSLHF; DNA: TGTGCCAGCAGTTCCGGGACAGGGTCCCTCCACTTT
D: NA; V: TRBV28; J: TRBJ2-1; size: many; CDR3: CASRTDNEQFF; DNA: TGTGCCAGCAGAACTGACAATGAGCAGTTCTTC
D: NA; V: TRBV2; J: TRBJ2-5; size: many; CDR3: CASSEALGGETQYF; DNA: TGTGCCAGCAGTGAAGCGCTGGGAGGAGAGACCCAGTACTTC
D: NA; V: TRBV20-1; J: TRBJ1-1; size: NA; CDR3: CSATAGMNTEAFF; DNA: TGCAGTGCTACCGCTGGGATGAACACTGAAGCTTTCTTT
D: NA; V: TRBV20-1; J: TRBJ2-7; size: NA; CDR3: CSAGLGYEQYF; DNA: TGCAGCGCCGGGTTAGGTTACGAGCAGTACTTC
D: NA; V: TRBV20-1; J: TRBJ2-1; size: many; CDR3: CSATDIGTNYNEQFF; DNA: TGCAGTGCTACCGACATCGGGACCAACTACAATGAGCAGTTCTTC
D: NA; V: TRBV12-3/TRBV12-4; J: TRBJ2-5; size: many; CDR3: CASVSGTHRETQYF; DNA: TGTGCCAGCGTCTCCGGGACTCATCGCGAGACCCAGTACTTC
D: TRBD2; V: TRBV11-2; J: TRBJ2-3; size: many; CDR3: CASSLEGGSTDTQYF; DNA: TGTGCCAGCAGCTTAGAAGGCGGGAGTACAGATACGCAGTATTTT
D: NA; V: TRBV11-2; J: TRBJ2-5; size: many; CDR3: CASSFAWQETQYF; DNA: TGTGCCAGCAGCTTTGCCTGGCAAGAGACCCAGTACTTC
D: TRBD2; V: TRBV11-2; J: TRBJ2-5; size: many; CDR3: CASSRPGGSETQYF; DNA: TGTGCCAGCAGCAGGCCTGGCGGGAGTGAGACCCAGTACTTC
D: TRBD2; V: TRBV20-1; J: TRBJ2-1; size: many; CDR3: CSVQRGEYNEQFF; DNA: TGCAGTGTCCAGCGGGGGGAATACAATGAGCAGTTCTTC
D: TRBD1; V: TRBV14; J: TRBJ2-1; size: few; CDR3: CASSQALGQGVKFF; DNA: TGTGCCAGCAGCCAAGCGTTGGGACAGGGTGTAAAGTTCTTC
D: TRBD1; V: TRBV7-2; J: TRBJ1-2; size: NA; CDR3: CASSITGGSNYGYTF; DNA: TGTGCCAGCAGTATTACAGGGGGCTCCAACTATGGCTACACCTTC
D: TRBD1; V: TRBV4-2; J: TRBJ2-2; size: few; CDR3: CASSQDLPGQGYTGGLFF; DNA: TGTGCCAGCAGCCAAGACTTACCGGGACAGGGATACACCGGGGGGCTGTTTTTT
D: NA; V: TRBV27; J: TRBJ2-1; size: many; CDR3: CASSFTFYNEQFF; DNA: TGTGCCAGCAGTTTCACGTTCTACAATGAGCAGTTCTTC
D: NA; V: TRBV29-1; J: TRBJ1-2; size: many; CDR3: CSVELILGHYGYTF; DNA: TGCAGCGTTGAATTGATACTGGGGCACTATGGCTACACCTTC
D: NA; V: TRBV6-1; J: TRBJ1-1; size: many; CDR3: CASTISEIAAEAFF; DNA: TGTGCCAGCACTATCTCGGAAATCGCGGCTGAAGCTTTCTTT
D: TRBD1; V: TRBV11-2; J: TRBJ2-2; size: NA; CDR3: CASSRGTGVRTGELFF; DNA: TGTGCCAGCAGCCGTGGGACAGGAGTAAGAACCGGGGAGCTGTTTTTT
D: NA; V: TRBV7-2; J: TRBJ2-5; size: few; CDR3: CASPVRAGALQETQYF; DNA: TGTGCCAGCCCCGTACGGGCGGGGGCTTTACAAGAGACCCAGTACTTC
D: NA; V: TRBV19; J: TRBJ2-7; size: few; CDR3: CASSIYSRGNSYEQYF; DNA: TGTGCCAGTAGTATCTATTCGAGGGGGAACTCCTACGAGCAGTACTTC
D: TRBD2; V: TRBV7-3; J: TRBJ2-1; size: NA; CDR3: CASSPTSGSYDEQFF; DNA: TGTGCCAGCAGCCCGACTAGCGGGAGTTACGATGAGCAGTTCTTC
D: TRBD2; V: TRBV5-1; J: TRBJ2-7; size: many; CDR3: CASSLLRDYYEQYF; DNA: TGCGCCAGCAGCTTACTGAGGGACTACTACGAGCAGTACTTC
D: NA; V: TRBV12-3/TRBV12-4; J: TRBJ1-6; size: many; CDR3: CASSFEGSGGHDSPLHF; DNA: TGTGCCAGCAGTTTTGAGGGATCCGGGGGCCATGATTCACCCCTCCACTTT
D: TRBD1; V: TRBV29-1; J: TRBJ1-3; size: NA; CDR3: CSVDGDRGHGNTIYF; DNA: TGCAGCGTTGATGGGGACAGGGGGCATGGAAACACCATATATTTT
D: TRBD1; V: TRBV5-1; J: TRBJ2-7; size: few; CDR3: CASSYRGQSYEQYF; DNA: TGCGCCAGCAGCTACAGGGGGCAGTCCTACGAGCAGTACTTC
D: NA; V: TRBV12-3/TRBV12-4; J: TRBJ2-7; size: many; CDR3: CASSGGNYEQYF; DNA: TGTGCCAGCAGCGGGGGCAACTACGAGCAGTACTTC
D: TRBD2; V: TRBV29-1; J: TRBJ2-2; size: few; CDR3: CSVESRTSGRESGELFF; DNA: TGCAGCGTTGAATCTCGTACTAGCGGGAGGGAATCCGGGGAGCTGTTTTTT
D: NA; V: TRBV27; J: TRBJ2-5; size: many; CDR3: CASSFVPGVETQYF; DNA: TGTGCCAGCAGTTTTGTCCCGGGAGTAGAGACCCAGTACTTC
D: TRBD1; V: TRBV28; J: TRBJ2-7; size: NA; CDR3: CASTPTGFGERYF; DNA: TGTGCCAGCACTCCGACAGGGTTCGGCGAGCGGTACTTC